The entry below describes one TCR beta chain. What it recognizes is unknown. Extracted RNA was reverse transcribed into cDNA, the sequencing template. Data came from immunoSEQ multiplex PCR; TCRdb stores just in-frame clones and leaves some out. This table holds around 140,000 clones, about 46% found once. The sample belongs to a study of CD8+ T cells in alopecia areata. The wider study: Those treated were given oral tofacitinib at 5 to 10 mg twice daily. It was 6 to 18 months of tofacitinib, and then there were 6 months off drug.

Findings and limits, study-wide: Affected lesional scalp, above all in alopecia totalis/universalis, was more clonal than normal scalp.

Punch biopsies of lesional scalp, plus peripheral blood, were taken from alopecia areata patients. The sequenced sample was CD8+ T cells sorted from blood, obtained at week 0. The receptor's source is a human donor with alopecia areata.

The CDR3 region has the DNA TGCAGCGTTAGTGGACAAAACTATGGCTACACCTTC. Protein sequence: CSVSGQNYGYTF. The gene calls are TRBV29-1 and TRBJ1-2, with D tentatively TRBD1 (5 bases). The CDR3 sequence is 12 residues long. Per the germline V gene, CDR1 is SQVTM and CDR2 is ANQGSEA. V was trimmed by 5 bases and J by 2 bases, leaving 9 bases between them.